The rows below give T cell receptor beta chains drawn from one sample of a study of T cell repertoires in cytomegalovirus infection. TCRdb processed the reads anew with MiXCR; each CDR3 protein has one entry. The data contain some 700,000 distinct CDR3 sequences, 30% to 40% of them seen just once; the ten biggest clones take up about 18%. Their specific antigens are unknown. The material was cultured PBMCs, obtained from culture after CMV antigen stimulation. Every receptor here comes from a human donor in good health (CMV status not recorded). Some clones in this sample may be carry-over from other donors' samples. Both conserved end residues are part of each CDR3. D genes are given only for firm matches. Clone size, where shown, is once, few, many, or a class for clones that have expanded.

V gene	clone size	J gene	D gene	CDR3 protein	CDR3 DNA
TRBV7-2	few	TRBJ1-2	TRBD1	CASSSVRDSAFSSF	TGTGCCAGCAGCTCAGTCCGGGACAGCGCCTTCTCCAGCTTC
TRBV20-1	.	TRBJ2-1	TRBD2	CSARGGSVEQFF	TGCAGTGCTAGGGGCGGGAGCGTTGAGCAGTTCTTC
TRBV6-6	few	TRBJ2-5	.	CASEGEQETQYF	TGTGCCAGCGAGGGTGAGCAAGAGACCCAGTACTTC
TRBV7-8	many	TRBJ2-5	.	CASTTIIQETQYF	TGTGCCAGCACTACCATAATCCAAGAGACCCAGTACTTC
TRBV7-8	many	TRBJ2-3	.	CASSERLTDTQYF	TGTGCCAGCAGCGAACGGCTCACAGATACGCAGTATTTT
TRBV12-5	few	TRBJ1-2	.	CASGTNTVIGLGYTF	TGTGCTAGTGGTACCAATACAGTAATCGGTTTAGGCTACACCTTC
TRBV27	few	TRBJ2-7	TRBD1	CASSRQGRQEQYF	TGTGCCAGCAGCCGACAGGGTCGCCAAGAGCAGTACTTC
TRBV12-3/TRBV12-4	.	TRBJ1-1	TRBD1	CASSFRGREAFF	TGTGCCAGCAGTTTTAGGGGGCGCGAAGCTTTCTTT
TRBV10-3	.	TRBJ2-3	TRBD2	CAISNGGLSTDTQYF	TGTGCCATCAGTAACGGGGGGTTGAGCACAGATACGCAGTATTTT
TRBV6-1	.	TRBJ2-7	.	CASSSTGSSYEQYF	TGTGCCAGCAGCAGTACGGGCAGCTCCTACGAGCAGTACTTC
TRBV4-2	few	TRBJ1-3	.	CASSPKPPQTESGNTIYF	TGTGCCAGCAGCCCCAAGCCGCCACAGACCGAGTCTGGAAACACCATATATTTT
TRBV7-9	.	TRBJ1-1	.	CASGSAETEAFF	TGTGCCAGCGGATCCGCGGAAACTGAAGCTTTCTTT
TRBV7-2	once	TRBJ1-2	.	CASSLARIRYGYTF	TGTGCCAGCAGCTTAGCGCGAATTCGCTATGGCTACACCTTC
TRBV6-5	.	TRBJ1-2	.	CASSLAGIGYGYTF	TGTGCCAGCAGTTTAGCGGGGATTGGCTATGGCTACACCTTC
TRBV6-5	few	TRBJ1-1	.	CASRVPGMTEAFF	TGTGCCAGCAGAGTACCGGGGATGACTGAAGCTTTCTTT
TRBV10-3	few	TRBJ2-3	.	CAISIVGTGTDTQYF	TGTGCCATCAGTATCGTGGGGACTGGCACAGATACGCAGTATTTT
TRBV27	.	TRBJ2-1	TRBD2	CASSPSGGGNEQFF	TGTGCCAGCAGCCCTAGCGGGGGGGGCAATGAGCAGTTCTTC
TRBV15	.	TRBJ1-1	.	CATSRVGFQDTEAFF	TGTGCCACCAGCAGAGTGGGGTTTCAGGACACTGAAGCTTTCTTT
TRBV7-8	few	TRBJ2-1	TRBD2	CASSPGGGSSYNEQFF	TGTGCCAGCAGCCCGGGGGGGGGAAGCTCCTACAATGAGCAGTTCTTC
TRBV5-6	few	TRBJ2-1	TRBD2	CASSLRTPGLAGYNEQFF	TGTGCCAGCAGCCTAAGGACACCGGGACTAGCGGGATACAATGAGCAGTTCTTC
TRBV7-2	many	TRBJ2-5	.	CASSSGQRSPQYF	TGTGCCAGCAGCTCCGGACAGCGCAGCCCCCAGTACTTC
TRBV27	.	TRBJ2-2	.	CASSLSINGQATGELFF	TGTGCCAGCAGTTTATCGATTAACGGCCAAGCCACCGGGGAGCTGTTTTTT
TRBV6-1	.	TRBJ2-1	.	CASTIRRGSGYNEQFF	TGTGCCAGCACAATCCGGCGGGGCTCAGGATACAATGAGCAGTTCTTC
TRBV6-2/TRBV6-3	.	TRBJ2-3	.	CASLSPQGRKADTQYF	TGTGCCAGCCTTAGTCCACAGGGGAGGAAGGCAGATACGCAGTATTTT
TRBV7-9	.	TRBJ1-1	.	CASSLTRGPGTEAFF	TGTGCCAGCAGCTTAACTCGGGGGCCTGGCACTGAAGCTTTCTTT
TRBV20-1	.	TRBJ1-1	.	CSGVVNTEAFF	TGCAGTGGTGTTGTAAACACTGAAGCTTTCTTT
TRBV7-8	many	TRBJ1-6	.	CASRKPGTSNSPLHF	TGTGCCAGCAGAAAGCCCGGGACTTCTAATTCACCCCTCCACTTT
TRBV19	.	TRBJ2-3	TRBD2	CASKKRGGFSTDTQYF	TGTGCCAGTAAAAAGCGGGGGGGCTTTAGCACAGATACGCAGTATTTT
TRBV7-2	.	TRBJ2-3	.	CASSRERGADTQYF	TGTGCCAGCAGCAGAGAAAGGGGGGCAGATACGCAGTATTTT
TRBV10-3	few	TRBJ2-5	TRBD1	CAISDGTAQETQYF	TGTGCCATCAGCGACGGGACAGCACAAGAGACCCAGTACTTC
TRBV4-1	.	TRBJ2-1	.	CATQGSSSYNEQFF	TGCGCCACCCAGGGGTCGAGCTCCTACAATGAGCAGTTCTTC
TRBV7-2	many	TRBJ2-5	.	CASSSSKGVGETQYF	TGTGCCAGCAGCTCGTCTAAGGGGGTTGGGGAGACCCAGTACTTC
TRBV25-1	.	TRBJ1-1	.	CASSELGDIKPEAFF	TGTGCCAGCAGTGAATTAGGGGACATTAAGCCTGAAGCTTTCTTT
TRBV20-1	.	TRBJ2-7	.	CSASPTGVGGLYEQYF	TGCAGTGCTAGTCCCACTGGTGTGGGGGGCCTCTACGAGCAGTACTTC
TRBV2	.	TRBJ1-3	.	CARGHSGNTIYF	TGTGCCAGGGGGCACTCTGGAAACACCATATATTTT
TRBV7-8	few	TRBJ2-7	.	CASSLEATYEQYF	TGTGCCAGCAGCTTAGAGGCTACCTACGAGCAGTACTTC